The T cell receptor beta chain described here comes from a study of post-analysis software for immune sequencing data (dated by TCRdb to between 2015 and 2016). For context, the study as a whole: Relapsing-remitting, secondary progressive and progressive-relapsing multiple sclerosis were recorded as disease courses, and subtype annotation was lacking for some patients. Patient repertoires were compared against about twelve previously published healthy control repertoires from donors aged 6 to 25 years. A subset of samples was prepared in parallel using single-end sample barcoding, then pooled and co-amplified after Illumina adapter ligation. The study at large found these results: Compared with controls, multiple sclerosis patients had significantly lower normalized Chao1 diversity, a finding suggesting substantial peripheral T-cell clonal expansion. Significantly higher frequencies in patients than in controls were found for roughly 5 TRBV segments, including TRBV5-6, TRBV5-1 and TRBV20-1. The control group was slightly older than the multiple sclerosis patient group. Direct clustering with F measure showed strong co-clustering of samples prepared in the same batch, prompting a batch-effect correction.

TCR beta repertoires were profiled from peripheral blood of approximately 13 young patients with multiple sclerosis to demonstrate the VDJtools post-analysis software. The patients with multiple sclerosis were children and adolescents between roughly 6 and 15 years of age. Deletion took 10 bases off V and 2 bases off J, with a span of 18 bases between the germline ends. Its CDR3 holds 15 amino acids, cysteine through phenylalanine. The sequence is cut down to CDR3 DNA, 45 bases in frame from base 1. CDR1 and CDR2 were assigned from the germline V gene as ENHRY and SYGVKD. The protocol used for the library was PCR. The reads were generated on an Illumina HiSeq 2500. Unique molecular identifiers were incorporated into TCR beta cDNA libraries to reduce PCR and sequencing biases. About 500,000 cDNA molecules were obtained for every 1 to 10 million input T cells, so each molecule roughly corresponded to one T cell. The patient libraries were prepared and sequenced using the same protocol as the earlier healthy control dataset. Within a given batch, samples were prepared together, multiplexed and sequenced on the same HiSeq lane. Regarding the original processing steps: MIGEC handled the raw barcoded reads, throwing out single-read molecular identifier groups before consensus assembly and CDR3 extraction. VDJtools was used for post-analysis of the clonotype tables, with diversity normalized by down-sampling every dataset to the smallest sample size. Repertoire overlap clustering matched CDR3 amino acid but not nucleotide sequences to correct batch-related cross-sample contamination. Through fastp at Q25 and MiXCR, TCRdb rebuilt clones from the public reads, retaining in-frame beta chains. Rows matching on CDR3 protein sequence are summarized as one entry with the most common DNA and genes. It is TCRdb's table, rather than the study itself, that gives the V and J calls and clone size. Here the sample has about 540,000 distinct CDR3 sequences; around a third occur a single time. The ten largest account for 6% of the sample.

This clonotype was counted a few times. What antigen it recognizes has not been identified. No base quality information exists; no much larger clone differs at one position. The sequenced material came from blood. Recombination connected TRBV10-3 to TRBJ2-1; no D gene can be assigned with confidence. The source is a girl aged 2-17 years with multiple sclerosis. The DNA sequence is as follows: TGTGCCACCGGACCTTCTATAGTAACCTACAATGAGCAGTTCTTC. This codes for CATGPSIVTYNEQFF.